The 18 T cell receptor beta chains given below trace back to one sample, sequenced in a study of PD-1 blockade in classical Hodgkin lymphoma. The repertoire was sequenced with immunoSEQ multiplex PCR; TCRdb's copy has only in-frame clones and lacks some. The sample yields tens of thousands of clones, roughly nine tenths seen once. The time point was: cycle 4 day 1 (C4D1), after 6 weeks of nivolumab. Each patient's relapse followed autologous stem cell transplantation, and brentuximab vedotin exposure varied. The sequencing here drew on peripheral blood mononuclear cells (PBMCs), taken before the fourth cycle of nivolumab. The receptor source for this set is a human donor with classical Hodgkin lymphoma.

This chain uses TRBV13 with TRBJ1-4; possibly TRBD1 for D (6 bases). The germline CDR1 and CDR2 sequences are PRHDT and FYEKMQ (reference sequence). CDR3 length: 12 residues. V was shortened by 3 bases and J by 8 bases, with 7 bases between the two germline ends. This CDR3 reads CASSFGQEKLFF. The CDR3 DNA follows: TGTGCCAGCAGCTTCGGACAGGAAAAACTGTTTTTT. Full variable domain (missing parts from reference TRBV13 and TRBJ1-4): AAGVIQSPRHLIKEKRETATLKCYPIPRHDTVYWYQQGPGQDPQFLISFYEKMQSDKGSIPDRFSAQQFSDYHSELNMSSLELGDSALYFCASSFGQEKLFFGSGTQLSVL.

The chain recombines TRBV27 with TRBJ2-5, with D possibly TRBD1 on 5 matching bases. The germline CDR1 and CDR2 sequences are MNHEY and SMNVEV (reference sequence). The CDR3 length is 14 residues. V dropped 3 bases and J dropped 5 bases, with 13 bases sitting between them. CDR3 in amino acids: CASSFTATVETQYF. For the CDR3, the DNA is TGTGCCAGCAGTTTTACCGCGACAGTTGAGACCCAGTACTTC.

The chain has TRBV29-1 and TRBJ2-2; TRBD2 might be the D (5 bases). CDR3 length: 14 residues. With 4 bases removed from V and 7 bases from J, the gap between germline ends came to 16 bases. In germline, CDR1 is SQVTM, CDR2 ANQGSEA. CDR3 residues: CSVAGLGRHGELFF. The CDR3, as DNA: TGCAGCGTTGCGGGGTTAGGGAGACACGGGGAGCTGTTTTTT.

This rearrangement joins TRBV27 to TRBJ1-2; no definite D call. The CDR3 is made up of 12 amino acids. V shed 2 bases and J shed 6 bases, with 7 bases lying between them. Germline assignment: CDR1 MNHEY and CDR2 SMNVEV (reference sequence). CDR3 loop: CASSLTGNGYTF. The DNA for the CDR3 is TGTGCCAGCAGTTTAACCGGGAATGGCTACACCTTC.

The genes are TRBV18 and TRBJ1-3; D gene unclear. The CDR3 covers 15 residues. V lost 5 bases and J 2 bases, leaving 13 bases between the germline ends. The germline V gene encodes CDR1 KGHSH and CDR2 LQKENI. CDR3 residues: CASSSDRAPGNTIYF. CDR3 coding DNA: TGTGCCAGCTCATCCGACCGCGCTCCTGGAAACACCATATATTTT. The full variable domain, its missing parts supplied by reference TRBV18 and TRBJ1-3, is NAGVMQNPRHLVRRRGQEARLRCSPMKGHSHVYWYRQLPEEGLKFMVYLQKENIIDESGMPKERFSAEFPKEGPSILRIQQVVRGDSAAYFCASSSDRAPGNTIYFGEGSWLTVV.

The chain combines TRBV19 with TRBJ2-2, with 8 bases matching TRBD1. The CDR3 runs 15 residues. The J segment lost 4 bases and the V segment lost 6 bases, leaving 7 bases of the junction unmatched. Germline CDR1 reads LNHDA; CDR2 reads SQIVND (reference sequence). The chain's CDR3 is CASSSGQGSTGELFF. The DNA of the CDR3 is TGTGCCAGTAGCTCTGGACAGGGTAGCACCGGGGAGCTGTTTTTT. The full variable domain, its missing parts supplied by reference TRBV19 and TRBJ2-2, is DGGITQSPKYLFRKEGQNVTLSCEQNLNHDAMYWYRQDPGQGLRLIYYSQIVNDFQKGDIAEGYSVSREKKESFPLTVTSAQKNPTAFYLCASSSGQGSTGELFFGEGSRLTVL.

The chain couples TRBV14 to TRBJ1-2; D is perhaps TRBD1 (5 bases). The CDR3 extends over 15 amino acids. Germline CDR1 is SGHDN and CDR2 is FVKESK. Trimming pared 0 bases from V and 4 bases from J, leaving 12 bases between. The CDR3 is CASSQERGRFYGYTF. CDR3 DNA sequence: TGTGCCAGCAGCCAAGAGAGGGGTCGATTCTATGGCTACACCTTC. The whole variable domain, filled in from reference TRBV14 and TRBJ1-2, reads EAGVTQFPSHSVIEKGQTVTLRCDPISGHDNLYWYRRVMGKEIKFLLHFVKESKQDESGMPNNRFLAERTGGTYSTLKVQPAELEDSGVYFCASSQERGRFYGYTFGSGTRLTVV.

The rearrangement joins TRBV7-8 to TRBJ2-3; D ambiguous. Germline CDR1 SGHVS, CDR2 FQNEAQ. V was trimmed by 5 bases and J by 5 bases, leaving 8 bases between them. The CDR3 is 12 amino acids. In DNA form, the CDR3 reads TGTGCCAGCAGCCCCGATATAGATACGCAGTATTTT. It specifies CASSPDIDTQYF. Full variable domain (rest looked up from reference TRBV7-8 and TRBJ2-3): GAGVSQSPRYKVAKRGQDVALRCDPISGHVSLFWYQQALGQGPEFLTYFQNEAQLDKSGLPSDRFFAERPEGSVSTLKIQRTQQEDSAVYLCASSPDIDTQYFGPGTRLTVL.

The chain has TRBV7-2 and TRBJ1-3, with 8 bases aligning to TRBD1. CDR3 length: 15 amino acids. Germline V gene lookup returns CDR1 SGHTA and CDR2 FQGNSA. V dropped 6 bases and J dropped 2; count of bases not matched to a gene: 6. The CDR3 bases are TGTGCCAGCAGTTGGACAGGGACTGCTGGAAACACCATATATTTT. Its translation is CASSWTGTAGNTIYF.

The chain couples TRBV27 to TRBJ1-6; D remains ambiguous. Trimming took 7 bases from V and 0 from J, leaving 10 bases between them. There are 15 residues in the CDR3. CDR1 is MNHEY, CDR2 SMNVEV, per germline (reference sequence). CDR3 in DNA: TGTGCCAGCACCCCAAGCAGCTCCTATAATTCACCCCTCCACTTT. Translation gives CASTPSSSYNSPLHF.

The CDR3 DNA reads TGCGCCAGCAGCCAAGGATTGGGACCGACGCTTGTGGTTGGCTACACCTTC. Encoded protein: CASSQGLGPTLVVGYTF. This chain connects TRBV4-1 to TRBJ1-2; D may be TRBD1 (5 bases). Germline loops: CDR1 MGHRA, CDR2 YSYEKL. This CDR3 comprises 17 residues. Trimming removed 1 base at V and 7 bases at J, with 22 bases between.

The V and J genes are TRBV13 and TRBJ1-1, with D uncertain. Germline CDR1 is PRHDT and CDR2 is FYEKMQ (reference sequence). Trimming removed 2 bases from V and 7 bases from J, with 8 bases in between. The CDR3 is made up of 12 amino acids. The CDR3 here is CASSLSGSEAFF. The CDR3 DNA follows: TGTGCCAGCAGCTTATCCGGGAGTGAAGCTTTCTTT.

The V gene is TRBV14, the J gene TRBJ1-1; D possibly corresponds to TRBD1 (5 bases). V lost 3 bases, J lost 2 bases, and 10 bases lay in between. This CDR3 region has 14 residues. Germline CDR1 and CDR2: SGHDN and FVKESK. CDR3 protein: CASSHRGGNTEAFF. CDR3 nucleotides: TGTGCCAGCAGCCATCGGGGGGGTAACACTGAAGCTTTCTTT.

V and J are TRBV20-1 and TRBJ1-1; D not resolved. V shed 5 bases and J shed 1 base, with 5 bases lying between them. Germline CDR1 and CDR2: DFQATT and SNEGSKA (reference sequence). The CDR3 covers 11 residues. The CDR3, as DNA: TGCAGTGCTTGGAGGAACACTGAAGCTTTCTTT. This codes for CSAWRNTEAFF.

V gene TRBV30 combines with J gene TRBJ1-5; no definite D call. Trimming cost V 1 base and J 6 bases, with 16 bases left between them. This CDR3 is 15 amino acids long. The germline V gene has CDR1 GTSNPN and CDR2 SVGIG (reference sequence). The CDR3 region is CAWSGGPEESQPQHF. DNA for the CDR3: TGTGCCTGGAGTGGAGGCCCCGAGGAGAGTCAGCCCCAGCATTTT.

In nucleotides, the CDR3 is TGTGCCAGTAGTCTTCGGGACACCAGCTCCTACGAGCAGTACTTC. It specifies CASSLRDTSSYEQYF. The chain links TRBV19 to TRBJ2-7; the D gene is possibly TRBD1 (6 bases). Germline V gives CDR1 LNHDA, CDR2 SQIVND (reference sequence). The CDR3 loop spans 15 amino acids. Trimming cost V 5 bases and J 0 bases, with 14 bases left between them.

This clone was picked up one time. The rearrangement joins TRBV19 to TRBJ2-5, with 7 bases matching TRBD1. The CDR3 runs 15 residues. Germline V gene lookup returns CDR1 LNHDA and CDR2 SQIVND (reference sequence). After removal of 3 bases from V and 5 bases from J, the junction contained 9 bases not matched to a gene. The CDR3: CASSIDLTGKETQYF. Here the CDR3 DNA reads TGTGCCAGTAGTATCGACCTGACAGGGAAGGAGACCCAGTACTTC.

The CDR3, as DNA: TGTGCCAGCAGTTACTCGCCTAGCGGGACTTACGAGCAGTACTTC. Translating gives CASSYSPSGTYEQYF. This chain uses TRBV6-5 with TRBJ2-7; 9 bases align to TRBD2. V lost 0 bases to trimming and J lost 4 bases; unmatched junction nucleotides: 4. Germline CDR1 reads MNHEY; CDR2 reads SVGAGI. This CDR3 region has 15 residues.